These 21 T cell receptor beta chains share one sample of origin, sequenced in a study of glioma-infiltrating T cells. Using RNA template, CDR3s of TCR alpha and beta were amplified with iRepertoire arm-PCR. MiXCR, run by TCRdb on the multiplex PCR reads, gives a single entry per CDR3 protein. In the table there are about 93,000 distinct CDR3 sequences, 40% of which are singletons. Source material: glioma tissue, nonneoplastic brain tissue, or PBMCs (not recorded which). Every receptor here comes from a human donor with low-grade glioma or glioblastoma, undergoing nonglioma brain surgery, or in good health (not recorded which).

Ten or more counts support this clonotype. Since a much larger clone is just one base distant, this may be a read error. This chain joins TRBV20-1 and TRBJ2-1; D is uncertain. This CDR3 is 13 amino acids long. Looked up from germline, CDR1 is DFQATT and CDR2 is SNEGSKA (reference sequence). CDR3 sequence (DNA): TGCAGTGCTAGAGTGACTGATTTCAATGGGCAGTTCTTC. Translated, it gives CSARVTDFNGQFF.

Worth noting for this clonotype: At one boundary the junction diverges from the germline segment, which might be a read error. The V call is TRBV18, the J call TRBJ1-1; D remains unclear. This CDR3 region has 15 residues. Looked up from germline, CDR1 is KGHSH and CDR2 is LQKENI. For the CDR3, the DNA is TGTGCCAGCTCACCTACAAAGGGAGTTTACACTGAAGCTTTCTTC. This encodes CASSPTKGVYTEAFF.

This clonotype was detected ten times or more. The V and J genes are TRBV7-2 and TRBJ2-4; D unresolved. With 4 bases removed from V and 9 bases from J, the gap between germline ends came to 10 bases. Germline V gene data show CDR1 as SGHTA and CDR2 as FQGNSA. This CDR3 contains 12 residues. CDR3 DNA: TGTGCCAGCAGCTCCGGAAATGTCATTCAGTACTTC. Its protein is CASSSGNVIQYF.

The chain couples TRBV28 to TRBJ2-7; TRBD2 might be the D (6 bases). The germline CDR1 and CDR2 sequences are MDHEN and SYDVKM. The CDR3 has 13 amino acids. V gave up 8 bases and J gave up 1 base, with 12 bases separating them. CDR3 amino acids: CASCVGGSYEQYF. The CDR3, as DNA: TGTGCCAGCTGCGTCGGGGGTTCCTACGAGCAGTACTTC.

V gene TRBV19 combines with J gene TRBJ1-5; a weak D match, TRBD1 (5 bases). CDR3 length: 16 amino acids. Deletions cut 4 bases from V and 4 bases from J, with 17 bases between. The germline V gene has CDR1 LNHDA and CDR2 SQIVND (reference sequence). The DNA for the CDR3 is TGTGCCAGTAGTAACCCCCGGAGGGGACGGAATCAGCCCCAGCATTTT. This translates into CASSNPRRGRNQPQHF.

This clonotype came up once. V is TRBV6-2 or TRBV6-3 and J is TRBJ1-5, with D perhaps matching TRBD1 (6 bases). V lost 6 bases to trimming and J lost 0 bases, with 12 bases between them. Germline CDR1 is MNHEY and CDR2 is SVGEGT. This CDR3 is 15 amino acids long. The DNA for the CDR3 is TGTGCCAGCAGCCCCAAGACAGGTAGCAATCAGCCCCAGCATTTT. Translated, it gives CASSPKTGSNQPQHF.

This clonotype was found many times. The chain couples TRBV25-1 to TRBJ1-5, with 8 bases matching TRBD1. The J segment lost 3 bases and the V segment lost 10 bases, leaving 5 bases of the junction unmatched. This CDR3 comprises 13 residues. Germline CDR1 reads MGHDK; CDR2 reads SYGVNS. CDR3 nucleotides: TGTGCCACCGGGACAGGTTACAATCAGCCCCAGCATTTT. Translation: CATGTGYNQPQHF. The entire variable domain, with the rest obtained from reference TRBV25-1 and TRBJ1-5, is as follows: EADIYQTPRYLVIGTGKKITLECSQTMGHDKMYWYQQDPGMELHLIHYSYGVNSTEKGDLSSESTVSRIRTEHFPLTLESARPSHTSQYLCATGTGYNQPQHFGDGTRLSIL.

This clonotype was detected many times. This chain uses TRBV20-1 with TRBJ1-5, with 7 bases that match TRBD1. J was trimmed by 4 bases and V by 2 bases; bases with no gene match: 8. This CDR3 contains 15 residues. CDR1 and CDR2 from the germline V gene are DFQATT and SNEGSKA (reference sequence). The DNA of the CDR3 is TGCAGTGCTAGATCTGGACAGGCCGCAAATCAGCCCCAGCATTTT. Protein: CSARSGQAANQPQHF.

This clonotype was seen many times. This chain links TRBV6-2 or TRBV6-3 with TRBJ2-7; 10 positions agree with TRBD2. J lost 6 bases, V lost 5 bases, and 7 bases had no gene match. The germline CDR1 and CDR2 sequences are MNHEY and SVGEGT. The CDR3 is made up of 14 amino acids. The DNA of the CDR3 is TGTGCCAGCAGTACCTTAGCGGGAGGAGGCGAGCAGTACTTC. Its translation is CASSTLAGGGEQYF.

On this clonotype: The junction shows a germline mismatch at one end, possibly a read error. The rearrangement uses TRBV6-6 and TRBJ2-7; 7 nucleotides align to TRBD1. Per germline, CDR1 MNHNY and CDR2 SVGAGI (reference sequence). The CDR3 is 13 amino acids. In DNA, the CDR3 is TGTGTCAGCAGTCCGGGACAGCGTAGCCTTCAGTACTTC. Its translation: CVSSPGQRSLQYF.

This clonotype has at least ten counts. The chain employs TRBV5-1 and TRBJ2-1, with D hard to call. CDR1 SGHRS and CDR2 YFSETQ come from the germline V gene. There are 14 residues in the CDR3. V lost 5 bases to trimming and J lost 6 bases, with 15 bases between them. CDR3 in amino acids: CASRQTLTSNEQFF. The CDR3 DNA sequence: TGCGCCAGCAGACAGACTTTGACCTCCAATGAGCAGTTCTTC.

This clonotype was seen repeatedly, ten times or more. The chain recombines TRBV18 with TRBJ2-7; no reliable D call. The CDR3 consists of 11 residues. V lost 6 bases, J lost 5 bases, and 8 bases lay in between. Germline assignment: CDR1 KGHSH and CDR2 LQKENI. The CDR3 DNA reads TGTGCCAGCTCCCCTTCCCACGAGCAGTACTTC. Protein sequence: CASSPSHEQYF.

This clonotype was seen repeatedly, ten times or more. The chain is built from TRBV28 and TRBJ1-2, with a weak D call TRBD1 (6 bases). Germline V gene lookup returns CDR1 MDHEN and CDR2 SYDVKM. The CDR3 spans 14 residues. Trimming stripped 1 base from V and 2 bases from J, with 8 bases between. Here the CDR3 reads CASSLYQGNYGYTF. CDR3 in DNA: TGTGCCAGCAGTTTATACCAGGGGAACTATGGCTACACCTTC.

This clonotype came up many times. The rearrangement uses TRBV6-1 and TRBJ1-6; D is undetermined. This CDR3 is 16 amino acids long. V lost 5 bases and J 0 bases, leaving 11 bases between the germline ends. In germline, CDR1 is MNHNS, CDR2 SASEGT. CDR3 bases: TGTGCCAGCAGTTCTCAGCGGAGCTCCTATAATTCACCCCTCCACTTT. Its protein is CASSSQRSSYNSPLHF.

At least ten counts were recorded for this clonotype. This chain joins TRBV20-1 and TRBJ2-5, with 8 nucleotides matching TRBD1. The CDR3 runs to 14 residues. Germline-derived CDR1 and CDR2 are DFQATT and SNEGSKA (reference sequence). V shed 0 bases, J shed 5 bases, and the junction held 5 bases outside the gene matches. CDR3 loop: CSARDDRGWETQYF. For the CDR3, the DNA is TGCAGTGCTAGAGATGACAGGGGCTGGGAGACCCAGTACTTC.

This clonotype appeared many times. The chain employs TRBV7-3 and TRBJ1-1; D unclear. The V gene's germline CDR1 is SGHTA and CDR2 FQGTGA. The CDR3 runs to 15 residues. The V end was cut by 5 bases, the J end by 5 bases, with 18 bases between. CDR3 sequence (DNA): TGTGCCAGCAGCCGGCGGCATGGACCAGTTACTGAAGCTTTCTTT. Its translation is CASSRRHGPVTEAFF.

Note on this clonotype: This could be a read error, since a much larger clone is one nucleotide away. No conserved phenylalanine or tryptophan is present at the end of the CDR3, so a read error is the likely explanation. The chain links TRBV18 to TRBJ2-6; TRBD1 or TRBD2 may be the D gene (5 bases each). CDR3 length: 15 residues. V dropped 2 bases and J dropped 4 bases, with 9 bases sitting between them. Germline assignment: CDR1 KGHSH and CDR2 LQKENI. The DNA of the CDR3 is TGTGCCAGCTCACCAGGTGGGACCGGGGCCAACGTCCTGACTTCC. It specifies CASSPGGTGANVLTS.

Ten or more counts support this clonotype. This chain connects TRBV11-3 to TRBJ1-2; possibly TRBD1 for D (6 bases). The ends were cut back, 3 bases at V and 2 bases at J, with 10 bases in the middle. This CDR3 is 14 amino acids long. Looked up from germline, CDR1 is SGHNT and CDR2 is YENEEA. In DNA form, the CDR3 reads TGTGCCAGCAGCTTCGACAGGAAAAACTATGGCTACACCTTC. This codes for CASSFDRKNYGYTF.

This clonotype was picked up many times. This chain connects TRBV10-3 to TRBJ2-1, with D maybe TRBD2 (6 bases). The germline V and J ends were trimmed by 11 bases and 5 bases, with 19 bases remaining between them. This CDR3 is built from 14 residues. Germline assignment: CDR1 ENHRY and CDR2 SYGVKD. CDR3 region: CAASPRDGNNEQFF. The CDR3 DNA follows: TGTGCCGCCTCGCCGCGGGATGGGAACAATGAGCAGTTCTTC.

Regarding this clonotype: Compared with germline, one end of the junction differs, possibly owing to a read error. The chain carries TRBV6-1 and TRBJ1-2; D is possibly TRBD1 (5 bases). The V gene's germline CDR1 is MNHNS and CDR2 SASEGT. The length of the CDR3 is 17 residues. For the CDR3, the DNA is TGTGCCAGCAGTGAACCGGGAAAGGGGCCTTTCAGCTATGGATACACCTTC. This sequence encodes CASSEPGKGPFSYGYTF.

On this clonotype: A read error may produce the germline difference seen at one junction end. The chain carries TRBV6-2 or TRBV6-3 and TRBJ2-7; 11 positions match TRBD2. The J call is in doubt because the DNA end fits TRBJ2-1 better. This CDR3 has 15 amino acids. Germline CDR1 MNHEY, CDR2 SVGEGT. In nucleotides, the CDR3 is TGTGCCGGCAGGGGCAGGACTAGCGGGTCGGGGGAGCAGTTCTTC. Encoded protein: CAGRGRTSGSGEQFF.